Only a few counts were recorded for the clone carrying this TCR beta chain. The antigen is not known. Libraries were prepared by immunoSEQ multiplex PCR; TCRdb keeps only in-frame clonotypes and omits some of them. In the table there are about 140,000 clones, approximately 80% of which are singletons. Trimming shortened V by 5 bases and J by 3 bases, and 2 bases separated the two germline ends. CDR3 length: 11 residues. Germline assignment: CDR1 SEHNR and CDR2 FQNEAQ (reference sequence). The sample comes from a study of cytotoxic CD8 clonotypes in ibrutinib-treated CLL. Study background: After median around six years, around 14 stayed in remission, approximately twelve progressed; responses approximately 24 partial, 2 complete.

Study-level results: Baseline levels were approached again at progression, after clonality had risen at ibrutinib response.

The V call is TRBV7-9, the J call TRBJ2-1; D unclear. Here the sequenced sample was PBMCs, taken after 36 months of ibrutinib treatment. The TCR was taken from a human donor with chronic lymphocytic leukemia. CDR3 in DNA: TGTGCCAGCAGCCGCTACAATGAGCAGTTCTTC. Encoded protein: CASSRYNEQFF.